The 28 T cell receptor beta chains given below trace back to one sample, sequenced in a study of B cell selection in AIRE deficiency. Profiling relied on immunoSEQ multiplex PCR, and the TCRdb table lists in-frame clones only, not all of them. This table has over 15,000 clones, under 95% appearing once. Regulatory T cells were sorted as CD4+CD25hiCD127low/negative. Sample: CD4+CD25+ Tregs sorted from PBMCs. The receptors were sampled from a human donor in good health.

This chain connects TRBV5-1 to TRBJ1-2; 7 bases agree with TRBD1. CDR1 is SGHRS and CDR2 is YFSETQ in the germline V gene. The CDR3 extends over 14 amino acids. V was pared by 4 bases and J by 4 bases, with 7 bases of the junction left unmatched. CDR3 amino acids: CASSPDRVVYGYTF. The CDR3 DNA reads TGCGCCAGCAGCCCAGACAGGGTCGTCTATGGCTACACCTTC.

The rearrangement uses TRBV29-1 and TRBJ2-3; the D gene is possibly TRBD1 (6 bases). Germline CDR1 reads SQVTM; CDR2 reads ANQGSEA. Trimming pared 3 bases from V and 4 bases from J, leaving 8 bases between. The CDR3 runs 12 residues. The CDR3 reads CSVDTGSDTQYF. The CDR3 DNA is TGCAGCGTTGATACAGGGTCAGATACGCAGTATTTT.

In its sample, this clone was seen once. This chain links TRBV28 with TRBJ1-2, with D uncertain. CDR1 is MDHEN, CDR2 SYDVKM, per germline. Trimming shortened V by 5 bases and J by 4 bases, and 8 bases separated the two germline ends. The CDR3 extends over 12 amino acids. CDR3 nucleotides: TGTGCCAGCAGTCTAAGGGCCTATGGCTACACCTTC. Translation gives CASSLRAYGYTF.

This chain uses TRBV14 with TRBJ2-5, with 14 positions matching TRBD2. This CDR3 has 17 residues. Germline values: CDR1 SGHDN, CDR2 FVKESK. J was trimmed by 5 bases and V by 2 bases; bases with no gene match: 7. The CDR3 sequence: CASSQWTSGRSGETQYF. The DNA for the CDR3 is TGTGCCAGCAGCCAATGGACTAGCGGGAGGTCGGGGGAGACCCAGTACTTC.

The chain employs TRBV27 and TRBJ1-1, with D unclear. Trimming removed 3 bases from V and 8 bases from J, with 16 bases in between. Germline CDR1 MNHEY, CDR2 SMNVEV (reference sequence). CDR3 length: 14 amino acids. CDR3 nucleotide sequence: TGTGCCAGCAGTTTTTGGCCCGCTAAATTAGAAGCTTTCTTT. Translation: CASSFWPAKLEAFF.

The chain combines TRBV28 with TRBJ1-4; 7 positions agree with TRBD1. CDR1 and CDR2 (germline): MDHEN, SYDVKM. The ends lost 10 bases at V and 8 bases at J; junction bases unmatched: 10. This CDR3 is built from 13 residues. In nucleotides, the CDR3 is TGTGCCACCAGAGGGCAGGGGGTGGAAAAACTGTTTTTT. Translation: CATRGQGVEKLFF.

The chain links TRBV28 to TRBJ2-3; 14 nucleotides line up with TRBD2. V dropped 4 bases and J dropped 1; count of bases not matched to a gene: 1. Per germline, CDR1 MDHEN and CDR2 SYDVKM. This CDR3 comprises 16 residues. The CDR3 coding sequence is TGTGCCAGCAGTTCGACTAGCGGGAGGGGCACAGATACGCAGTATTTT. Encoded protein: CASSSTSGRGTDTQYF.

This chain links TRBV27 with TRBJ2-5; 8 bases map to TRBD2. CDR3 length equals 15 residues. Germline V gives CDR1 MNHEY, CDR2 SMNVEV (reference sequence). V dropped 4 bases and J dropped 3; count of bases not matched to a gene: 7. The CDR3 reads CASSSRGGTEETQYF. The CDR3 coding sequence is TGTGCCAGCAGTTCCCGGGGGGGTACGGAAGAGACCCAGTACTTC.

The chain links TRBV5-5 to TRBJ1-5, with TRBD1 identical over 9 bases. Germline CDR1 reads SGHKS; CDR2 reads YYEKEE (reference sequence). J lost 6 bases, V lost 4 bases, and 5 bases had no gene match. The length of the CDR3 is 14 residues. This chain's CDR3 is CASSAGTGFQPQHF. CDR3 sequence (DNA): TGTGCCAGCAGCGCCGGGACAGGGTTTCAGCCCCAGCATTTT.

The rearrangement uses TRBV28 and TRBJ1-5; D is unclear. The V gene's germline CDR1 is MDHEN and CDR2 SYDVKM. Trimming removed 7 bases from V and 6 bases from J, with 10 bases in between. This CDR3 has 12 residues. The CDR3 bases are TGTGCCAGCACCCTTTTGGGTCAGCCCCAGCATTTT. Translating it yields CASTLLGQPQHF.

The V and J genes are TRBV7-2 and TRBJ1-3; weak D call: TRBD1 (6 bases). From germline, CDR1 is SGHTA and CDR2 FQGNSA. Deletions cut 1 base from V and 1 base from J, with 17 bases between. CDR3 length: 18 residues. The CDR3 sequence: CASSLVPTGSFSGNTIYF. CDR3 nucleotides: TGTGCCAGCAGCTTAGTCCCCACAGGGTCCTTTTCTGGAAACACCATATATTTT.

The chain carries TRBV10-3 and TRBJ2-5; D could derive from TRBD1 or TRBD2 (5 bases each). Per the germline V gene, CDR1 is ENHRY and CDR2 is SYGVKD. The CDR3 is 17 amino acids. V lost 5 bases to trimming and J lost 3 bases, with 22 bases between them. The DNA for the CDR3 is TGTGCCATCAGTACGAGCCTTGGGACCATTAAGGAAGAGACCCAGTACTTC. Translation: CAISTSLGTIKEETQYF.

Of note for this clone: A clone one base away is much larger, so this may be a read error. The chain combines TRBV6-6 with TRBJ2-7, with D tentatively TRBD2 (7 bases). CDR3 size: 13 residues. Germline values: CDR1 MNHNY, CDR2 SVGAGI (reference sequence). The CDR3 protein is CGTRGGSPYEQYF. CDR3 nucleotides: TGTGGTACGAGGGGGGGCAGCCCCTACGAGCAGTACTTC.

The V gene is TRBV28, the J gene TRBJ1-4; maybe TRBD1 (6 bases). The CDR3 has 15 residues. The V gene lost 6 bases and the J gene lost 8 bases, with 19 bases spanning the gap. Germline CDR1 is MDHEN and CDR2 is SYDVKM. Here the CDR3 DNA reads TGTGCCAGCAGCAACTCCCGGGACAATCGGGAAAAACTGTTTTTT. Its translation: CASSNSRDNREKLFF.

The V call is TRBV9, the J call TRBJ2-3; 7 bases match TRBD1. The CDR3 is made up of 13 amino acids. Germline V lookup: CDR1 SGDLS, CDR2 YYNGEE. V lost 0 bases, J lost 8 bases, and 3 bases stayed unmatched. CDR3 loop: CASSVEGAGTQYF. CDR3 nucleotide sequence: TGTGCCAGCAGCGTAGAGGGGGCTGGTACGCAGTATTTT.

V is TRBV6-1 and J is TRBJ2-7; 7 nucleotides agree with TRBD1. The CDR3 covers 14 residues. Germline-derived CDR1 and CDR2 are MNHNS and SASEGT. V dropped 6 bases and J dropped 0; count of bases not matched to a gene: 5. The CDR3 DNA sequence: TGTGCCAGCAGGGACAGGTCGAGCTCCTACGAGCAGTACTTC. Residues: CASRDRSSSYEQYF.

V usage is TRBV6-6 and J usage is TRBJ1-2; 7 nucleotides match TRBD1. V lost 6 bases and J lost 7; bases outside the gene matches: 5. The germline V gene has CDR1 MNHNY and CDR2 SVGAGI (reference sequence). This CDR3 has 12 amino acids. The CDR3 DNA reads TGTGCCAGCAGACCGACAGGGAGTGGCTACACCTTC. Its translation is CASRPTGSGYTF.

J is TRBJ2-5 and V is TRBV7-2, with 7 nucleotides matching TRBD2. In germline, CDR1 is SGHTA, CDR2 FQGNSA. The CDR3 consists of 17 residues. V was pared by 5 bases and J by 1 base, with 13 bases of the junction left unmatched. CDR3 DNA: TGTGCCAGCAGCCTCCCCTTTGGGGGGGGTCTCCAAGAGACCCAGTACTTC. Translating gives CASSLPFGGGLQETQYF.

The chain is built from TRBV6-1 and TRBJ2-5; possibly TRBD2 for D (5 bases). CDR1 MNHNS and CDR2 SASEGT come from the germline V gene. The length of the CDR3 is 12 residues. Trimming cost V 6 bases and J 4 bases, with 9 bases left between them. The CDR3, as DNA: TGTGCCAGCAGCGGGGTCCGAGAGACCCAGTACTTC. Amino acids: CASSGVRETQYF.

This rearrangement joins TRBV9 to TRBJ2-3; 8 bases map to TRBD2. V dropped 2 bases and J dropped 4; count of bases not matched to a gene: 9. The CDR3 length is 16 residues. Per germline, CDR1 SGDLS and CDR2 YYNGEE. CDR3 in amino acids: CASSVRGRPGADTQYF. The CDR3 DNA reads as TGTGCCAGCAGCGTCCGCGGGAGGCCCGGTGCAGATACGCAGTATTTT.

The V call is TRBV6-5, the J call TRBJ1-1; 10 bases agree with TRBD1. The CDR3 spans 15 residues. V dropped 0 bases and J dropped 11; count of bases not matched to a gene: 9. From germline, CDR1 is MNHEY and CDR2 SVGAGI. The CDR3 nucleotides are TGTGCCAGCAGTTACTCCGGGACAGGGGCCTGGGAGGCTTTCTTT. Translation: CASSYSGTGAWEAFF.

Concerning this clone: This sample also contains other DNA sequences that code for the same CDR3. The CDR3 region is CAIGKQADTQYF. For the CDR3, the DNA is TGTGCCATCGGCAAACAGGCAGATACGCAGTATTTT. V and J are TRBV10-3 and TRBJ2-3; a possible D gene is TRBD1 (5 bases). The CDR3 consists of 12 residues. Germline loops: CDR1 ENHRY, CDR2 SYGVKD. V lost 8 bases and J lost 4, with 10 bases in between.

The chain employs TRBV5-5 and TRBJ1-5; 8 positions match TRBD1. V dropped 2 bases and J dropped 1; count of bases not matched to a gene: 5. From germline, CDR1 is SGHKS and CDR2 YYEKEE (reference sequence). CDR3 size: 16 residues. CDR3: CASSLATGASNQPQHF. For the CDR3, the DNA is TGTGCCAGCAGCTTAGCGACAGGGGCCAGCAATCAGCCCCAGCATTTT.

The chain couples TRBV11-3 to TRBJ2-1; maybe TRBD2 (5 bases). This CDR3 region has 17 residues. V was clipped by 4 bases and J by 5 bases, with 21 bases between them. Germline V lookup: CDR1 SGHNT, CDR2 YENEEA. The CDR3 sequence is CASSSRSGLPRDNEQFF. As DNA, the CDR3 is TGTGCCAGCAGCTCGCGATCCGGTCTCCCGAGGGACAATGAGCAGTTCTTC.

The CDR3 protein is CASSPRGSGGTYEQYF. CDR3 sequence (DNA): TGTGCCAGCAGCCCCCGGGGAAGCGGGGGTACCTACGAGCAGTACTTC. The rearrangement uses TRBV11-2 and TRBJ2-7, with 8 nucleotides matching TRBD2. This CDR3 is built from 16 residues. Germline-derived CDR1 and CDR2 are SGHAT and FQNNGV. J was trimmed by 2 bases and V by 5 bases; bases with no gene match: 11.

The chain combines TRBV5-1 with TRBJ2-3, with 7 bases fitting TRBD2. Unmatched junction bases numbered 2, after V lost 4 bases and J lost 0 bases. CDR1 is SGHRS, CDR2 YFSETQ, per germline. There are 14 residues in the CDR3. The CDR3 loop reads CASSGTISTDTQYF. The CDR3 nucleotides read TGCGCCAGCAGCGGGACTATCAGCACAGATACGCAGTATTTT.

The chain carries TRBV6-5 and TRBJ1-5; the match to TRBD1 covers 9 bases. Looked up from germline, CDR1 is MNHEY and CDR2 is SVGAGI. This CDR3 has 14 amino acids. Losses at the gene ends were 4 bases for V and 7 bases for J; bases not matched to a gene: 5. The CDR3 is CASSLKTGGQPQHF. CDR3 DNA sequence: TGTGCCAGCAGTTTAAAGACAGGGGGGCAGCCCCAGCATTTT.

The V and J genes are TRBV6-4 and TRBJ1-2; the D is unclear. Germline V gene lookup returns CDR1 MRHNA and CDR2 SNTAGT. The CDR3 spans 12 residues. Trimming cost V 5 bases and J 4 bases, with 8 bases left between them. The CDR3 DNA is TGTGCCAGCAGTACCTTGGGCTATGGCTACACCTTC. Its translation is CASSTLGYGYTF.